This TCR beta chain was captured in a study of T cell repertoires in ileal Crohn's disease. Study-wide findings and caveats: High-frequency clones were more common in sorted CD8 than CD4 cells.

Time point indicated: inflamed ileum from the surgical specimen. Profiling relied on immunoSEQ multiplex PCR, and the TCRdb table lists in-frame clones only, not all of them. The sample includes some 14,000 clones, around 80% seen only once; the top ten take over 11%. As to this clone: Its specificity is not known.

This CDR3 region has 16 residues. Trimming left V 3 bases short and J 0 bases short, with 14 bases between. In germline, CDR1 is KGHSH, CDR2 LQKENI. The clonotype comes from an adult with Crohn's disease. The chain employs TRBV18 and TRBJ1-1; no clear D. Sequencing input: ileal tissue. The CDR3 is CASSPGLPGVNTEAFF. The CDR3 coding sequence is TGTGCCAGCTCACCTGGGCTGCCCGGGGTGAACACTGAAGCTTTCTTT.